The 30 T cell receptor beta chains in this list originate from one sample, sequenced in a study of cytomegalovirus exposure and HLA in healthy donors. PCR primers comprised 60 Vbeta and 13 Jbeta primers. The data were produced by immunoSEQ multiplex PCR, yet TCRdb's version contains in-frame clones alone and is incomplete. The repertoire holds under 110,000 clones, with about four fifths as singletons. Sequencing was performed on PBMCs. Receptors were obtained from a woman aged 45-60 years in good health and CMV-seropositive.

Details on this clone: At one end the junction does not follow the germline gene, possibly because of a read error. The chain has TRBV5-6 and TRBJ1-6; D is ambiguous. Per germline, CDR1 SGHDT and CDR2 YYEEEE. This CDR3 contains 16 residues. CDR3 sequence reads: CASSLGAGTYNSPLHF. DNA for the CDR3: TGTGCCAGCAGCTTGGGAGCGGGTACCTACAATTCACCCCTCCACTTT.

The chain employs TRBV7-6 and TRBJ2-1; tentative D call: TRBD2 (5 bases). V lost 1 base to trimming and J lost 9 bases, with 16 bases between them. Germline V gene sequence: CDR1 SGHVS, CDR2 FNYEAQ. The CDR3 spans 15 residues. The CDR3 coding sequence is TGTGCCAGCAGCTTAGGTGAAGCCCGGGAAGCTGAGCAGTTCTTC. Protein product: CASSLGEAREAEQFF.

The rearrangement links TRBV7-8 to TRBJ1-2; D perhaps matches TRBD1 (5 bases). There are 14 residues in the CDR3. V lost 3 bases and J 4 bases, leaving 12 bases between the germline ends. Germline CDR1 is SGHVS and CDR2 is FQNEAQ. CDR3 DNA: TGTGCCAGCAGCTTGGATGGGAGGGGCTATGGCTACACCTTC. Its protein product is CASSLDGRGYGYTF.

This clone was recorded only once. The rearrangement uses TRBV11-2 and TRBJ2-7; D remains ambiguous. CDR1 and CDR2 (germline): SGHAT, FQNNGV. CDR3 length: 15 amino acids. The V end was cut by 4 bases, the J end by 6 bases, with 19 bases between. For the CDR3, the DNA is TGTGCCAGCAGCTCGACGGTGGCCCTACGCGGCGAGCAGTACTTC. It is translated as CASSSTVALRGEQYF. Together with reference TRBV11-2 and TRBJ2-7, the CDR3 gives the full variable domain: EAGVAQSPRYKIIEKRQSVAFWCNPISGHATLYWYQQILGQGPKLLIQFQNNGVVDDSQLPKDRFSAERLKGVDSTLKIQPAKLEDSAVYLCASSSTVALRGEQYFGPGTRLTVT.

This chain connects TRBV14 to TRBJ1-4; D possibly corresponds to TRBD1 (6 bases). The CDR3 covers 15 residues. Germline CDR1 and CDR2: SGHDN and FVKESK. V was shortened by 6 bases and J by 4 bases, with 15 bases between the two germline ends. CDR3 coding DNA: TGTGCCAGCAGTGCGCAGGGGATGATTAATGAAAAACTGTTTTTT. Protein sequence: CASSAQGMINEKLFF. Full variable domain (remainder filled in from reference TRBV14 and TRBJ1-4): EAGVTQFPSHSVIEKGQTVTLRCDPISGHDNLYWYRRVMGKEIKFLLHFVKESKQDESGMPNNRFLAERTGGTYSTLKVQPAELEDSGVYFCASSAQGMINEKLFFGSGTQLSVL.

V and J are TRBV6-1 and TRBJ1-1; the match to TRBD1 covers 10 bases. Trimming cost V 5 bases and J 5 bases; bases outside gene matches: 5. The CDR3 length is 14 residues. The germline V gene encodes CDR1 MNHNS and CDR2 SASEGT. The CDR3 spells CASSLTGGRTEAFF. For the CDR3, the DNA is TGTGCCAGCAGTCTGACAGGGGGCCGTACTGAAGCTTTCTTT.

The gene calls are TRBV6-5 and TRBJ2-5, with D possibly TRBD2 on 6 matching bases. Germline V CDR1 and CDR2: MNHEY, SVGAGI. V was shortened by 2 bases and J by 4 bases, with 17 bases between the two germline ends. The CDR3 totals 16 residues. DNA of the CDR3: TGTGCCAGCAGTTACGCCGGCGGACGAGCGGGAGAGACCCAGTACTTC. As protein: CASSYAGGRAGETQYF.

This rearrangement joins TRBV18 to TRBJ2-5; 7 bases map to TRBD1. The germline V gene has CDR1 KGHSH and CDR2 LQKENI. The CDR3 has 18 residues. J gave up 7 bases and V 3 bases, and 20 bases lay outside the gene matches. The CDR3 DNA reads TGTGCCAGCTCACCCCTAGACAACAGGGGTGCTACCCCCGGGACCCAGTACTTC. It translates to CASSPLDNRGATPGTQYF.

The chain links TRBV5-4 to TRBJ1-2; perhaps TRBD1 as D (6 bases). The germline V gene has CDR1 SGHNT and CDR2 YYREEE (reference sequence). Trimming took 6 bases from V and 7 from J, leaving 19 bases between them. The CDR3 totals 14 residues. CDR3 nucleotide sequence: TGTGCCAGCAACATACACGATACAGGGTTTGGCTACACCTTC. Amino acid sequence: CASNIHDTGFGYTF.

The V gene is TRBV28, the J gene TRBJ2-7; 7 bases map to TRBD1. CDR3 size: 14 residues. CDR1 MDHEN and CDR2 SYDVKM come from the germline V gene. The trim removed 3 bases at V and 2 bases at J, leaving 4 bases unmatched. For the CDR3, the DNA is TGTGCCAGCAGTTTCTGGGACAGCGCCTACGAGCAGTACTTC. Translated: CASSFWDSAYEQYF.

The sample holds a few counts of this clone. The rearrangement joins TRBV6-4 to TRBJ2-6; D unclear. This CDR3 is built from 15 residues. Germline CDR1 MRHNA, CDR2 SNTAGT. V dropped 1 base and J dropped 5 bases, with 9 bases sitting between them. CDR3 sequence (DNA): TGTGCCAGCAGTGACTGGCCTCTCTGGGCCAACGTCCTGACTTTC. It codes for CASSDWPLWANVLTF.

J is TRBJ1-5 and V is TRBV7-9; TRBD1 aligns across 8 bases. This CDR3 contains 16 residues. V lost 2 bases and J lost 3; bases outside the gene matches: 6. The germline V gene has CDR1 SEHNR and CDR2 FQNEAQ (reference sequence). CDR3 in amino acids: CASSLSGTGYNQPQHF. In DNA, the CDR3 is TGTGCCAGCAGCTTATCAGGGACAGGTTACAATCAGCCCCAGCATTTT.

The V call is TRBV6-1, the J call TRBJ2-7, with 7 positions matching TRBD1. Looked up from germline, CDR1 is MNHNS and CDR2 is SASEGT. This CDR3 is 14 amino acids long. V lost 5 bases and J lost 3; bases outside the gene matches: 7. The CDR3 protein is CASSRDSGDYEQYF. CDR3 nucleotides: TGTGCCAGCAGTCGGGACAGTGGGGACTACGAGCAGTACTTC.

The chain combines TRBV6-4 with TRBJ2-7; 10 nucleotides align to TRBD1. Trimming took 2 bases from V and 4 from J; bases not matched to a gene: 23. Germline CDR1 and CDR2: MRHNA and SNTAGT. This CDR3 has 21 residues. For the CDR3, the DNA is TGTGCCAGCAGTGACCCTAGATCGCGGGACAGGGGTTCCCGTCCTAGGTACGAGCAGTACTTC. It specifies CASSDPRSRDRGSRPRYEQYF.

The rearrangement uses TRBV5-1 and TRBJ2-7; 8 positions agree with TRBD1. This CDR3 has 14 amino acids. Germline-derived CDR1 and CDR2 are SGHRS and YFSETQ. Trimming removed 4 bases from V and 5 bases from J; junction bases left unmatched: 8. DNA of the CDR3: TGCGCCAGCAGCGTCGGACAGGGTGGCGACGAGCAGTACTTC. It translates to CASSVGQGGDEQYF.

This clone was counted once. V is TRBV2 and J is TRBJ2-1, with 9 positions matching TRBD2. This CDR3 spans 15 amino acids. CDR1 SNHLY and CDR2 FYNNEI come from the germline V gene. The V and J ends lost 7 bases and 7 bases, in that order; junction bases with no gene match: 11. Here the CDR3 DNA reads TGTGCCAGCACGGAGCGGGGGGCAGGCGTTAATGAGCAGTTCTTC. It is translated as CASTERGAGVNEQFF.

The table lists this clone with a few counts. The chain is built from TRBV4-3 and TRBJ1-4; TRBD1 might be the D (5 bases). This CDR3 contains 17 residues. The germline CDR1 and CDR2 sequences are LGHNA and YSLEER. V lost 3 bases to trimming and J lost 9 bases, with 23 bases between them. The CDR3: CASSQAYQGPVPKKLFF. The CDR3 bases are TGCGCCAGCAGCCAGGCTTACCAGGGCCCTGTCCCGAAAAAACTGTTTTTT.

The chain has TRBV11-2 and TRBJ1-4; 9 nucleotides align to TRBD1. This CDR3 is built from 16 residues. CDR1 and CDR2 from the germline V gene are SGHAT and FQNNGV. Losses at the gene ends were 3 bases for V and 8 bases for J; bases not matched to a gene: 10. The CDR3 region is CASSFMGTGLEEKLFF. The CDR3 bases are TGTGCCAGCAGCTTCATGGGGACAGGGTTAGAGGAAAAACTGTTTTTT.

The rearrangement joins TRBV12-1 to TRBJ1-5; the table's D call, TRBD1, was not checked against the DNA. TRBV12-1 is given as a pseudogene. This CDR3 has 14 residues. As DNA, the CDR3 is TGTGCCAGCAGGTGGGGCAGTCTGAATCAGCCCCAGCATTTT. Protein product: CASRWGSLNQPQHF.

The chain couples TRBV9 to TRBJ2-5; 8 nucleotides match TRBD2. The V gene's germline CDR1 is SGDLS and CDR2 YYNGEE. The V gene end was trimmed by 2 bases and the J gene end by 0 bases; junction bases not matched to a gene: 9. The CDR3 has 17 amino acids. Written as DNA, the CDR3 is TGTGCCAGCAGCGTCGGTCTAGCGGGTGGCTACCAAGAGACCCAGTACTTC. It yields the protein CASSVGLAGGYQETQYF.

V usage is TRBV7-8 and J usage is TRBJ2-5; 9 bases match TRBD1. The DNA end lines up better with TRBJ2-7; the J call may be wrong. This CDR3 has 15 residues. CDR1 SGHVS and CDR2 FQNEAQ come from the germline V gene. DNA for the CDR3: TGTGCCAGCAGCCAATCTTCGACAGGGGGCTACGAGCAGTACTTC. This encodes CASSQSSTGGYEQYF.

The chain joins TRBV5-1 to TRBJ2-7; 11 nucleotides line up with TRBD1. In germline, CDR1 is SGHRS, CDR2 YFSETQ. This CDR3 has 15 residues. The V gene end was trimmed by 2 bases and the J gene end by 4 bases; junction bases not matched to a gene: 5. The CDR3 region is CASSFMGQGGYEQYF. The DNA of the CDR3 is TGCGCCAGCAGCTTCATGGGACAGGGGGGGTACGAGCAGTACTTC.

The rearrangement joins TRBV5-6 to TRBJ2-5, with D perhaps matching TRBD1 (6 bases). V was shortened by 2 bases and J by 4 bases, with 12 bases between the two germline ends. CDR1 and CDR2 from the germline V gene are SGHDT and YYEEEE. The CDR3 has 14 amino acids. CDR3: CASSLYETGETQYF. The CDR3 bases are TGTGCCAGCAGCTTATATGAGACAGGAGAGACCCAGTACTTC.

The chain links TRBV6-5 to TRBJ1-6; 7 bases fit TRBD1. The V gene end was trimmed by 4 bases and the J gene end by 0 bases; junction bases not matched to a gene: 3. CDR1 and CDR2 (germline): MNHEY, SVGAGI. The CDR3 is 16 amino acids. DNA of the CDR3: TGTGCCAGCAGTTGGGACAGACCCTCCTATAATTCACCCCTCCACTTT. This translates into CASSWDRPSYNSPLHF.

J is TRBJ1-2 and V is TRBV28, with 8 bases that match TRBD1. Trimming removed 10 bases from V and 7 bases from J; junction bases left unmatched: 8. CDR3 length equals 12 residues. Germline V gene data show CDR1 as MDHEN and CDR2 as SYDVKM. DNA of the CDR3: TGTGCCACCCAACAGGGGGTCTCTGGCTACACCTTC. It yields the protein CATQQGVSGYTF.

This chain links TRBV5-6 with TRBJ1-3, with TRBD1 identical over 7 bases. The CDR3 totals 16 residues. From germline, CDR1 is SGHDT and CDR2 YYEEEE. With V trimmed by 0 bases and J by 2 bases, 5 bases remained unmatched. In nucleotides, the CDR3 is TGTGCCAGCAGCTTGGAGGGGGCGAGACCTGGAAACACCATATATTTT. Protein product: CASSLEGARPGNTIYF.

The CDR3 nucleotides are TGTGCCAGCAGTGCGAGGGGGGGAGGTGGGTACGAGCAGTACTTC. Its protein is CASSARGGGGYEQYF. The chain links TRBV6-4 to TRBJ2-7, with a possible D match to TRBD2 (7 bases). The CDR3 is 15 residues long. Germline loops: CDR1 MRHNA, CDR2 SNTAGT. V lost 4 bases, J lost 4 bases, and 17 bases lay in between.

V usage is TRBV6-1 and J usage is TRBJ2-1; 7 positions agree with TRBD1. Germline CDR1 is MNHNS and CDR2 is SASEGT. There are 13 residues in the CDR3. J was trimmed by 8 bases and V by 5 bases; bases with no gene match: 6. CDR3 in amino acids: CASSLTGIYEQFF. The CDR3, as DNA: TGTGCCAGCAGTTTGACAGGGATTTATGAGCAGTTCTTC.

This sequence joins TRBV19 and TRBJ2-2, with 9 bases identical to TRBD2. V dropped 6 bases and J dropped 3; count of bases not matched to a gene: 8. Germline CDR1 is LNHDA and CDR2 is SQIVND (reference sequence). CDR3 length: 16 amino acids. The CDR3 coding sequence is TGTGCCAGTAGCCTTTTAGCGGGGGCCCACACCGGGGAGCTGTTTTTT. Its translation: CASSLLAGAHTGELFF.

V usage is TRBV27 and J usage is TRBJ1-5; D unresolved. The CDR3 runs 15 residues. Germline values: CDR1 MNHEY, CDR2 SMNVEV (reference sequence). The V and J ends lost 4 bases and 2 bases respectively, with 12 bases between them. DNA for the CDR3: TGTGCCAGCAGTTCGGAGCGACGGGGCAATCAGCCCCAGCATTTT. Its protein is CASSSERRGNQPQHF.